Shown below are 2 T cell receptor beta chains from a single sample sequenced in a study of blood T cell repertoires in COVID-19 (dated by TCRdb to 2018 to 2020). The protocol used for the library was the immunoSEQ multiplex PCR assay. TCRdb carries this immuneACCESS record with in-frame sequences only. Its versions omit some clonotypes, under half of them owing to an unresolved V gene in the studies checked, with the rest unexplained. A total of some 180,000 clones appear in this sample, approximately 88% of them only once. The ten biggest clones cover around 6.7% of the sample. Source material: peripheral blood. These receptors came from a woman aged 40 to 50 with COVID-19, enrolled during active disease.

Only one count was recorded for this clone. This chain connects TRBV7-3 to TRBJ1-1; 7 bases fit TRBD1. Germline values: CDR1 SGHTA, CDR2 FQGTGA. Germline trimming cut 0 bases from V and 0 bases from J; bases unmatched to any gene: 13. The CDR3 loop spans 19 amino acids. The CDR3 coding sequence is TGTGCCAGCAGCTTAACCCCCGCGAGAGCAGGGGGTATGAACACTGAAGCTTTCTTT. It is translated as CASSLTPARAGGMNTEAFF.

J is TRBJ2-1 and V is TRBV7-2, with a possible D match to TRBD2 (6 bases). From germline, CDR1 is SGHTA and CDR2 FQGNSA. Trimming stripped 5 bases from V and 10 bases from J, with 21 bases between. CDR3 length equals 15 residues. For the CDR3, the DNA is TGTGCCAGCAGCCTGGGACTTTCCGGGTTGGGCGAGCAGTTCTTC. Translation gives CASSLGLSGLGEQFF. Full variable domain (outside the CDR3, taken from reference TRBV7-2 and TRBJ2-1): GAGVSQSPSNKVTEKGKDVELRCDPISGHTALYWYRQSLGQGLEFLIYFQGNSAPDKSGLPSDRFSAERTGGSVSTLTIQRTQQEDSAVYLCASSLGLSGLGEQFFGPGTRLTVL.